The clone carrying this T cell receptor (beta chain) was found many times. The antigen remains unidentified. Time point here: healthy volunteer bleed at 2 weeks. Unseparated into fractions, whole blood served as the source from which total RNA was extracted. This entry belongs to a study of human T cells and chemical hapten exposure. Findings and caveats of the study: Among TCRs, those above 1 in 1000 frequency were unaffected by DPC sensitization.

Study processing details: There were a median of approximately 88,000 TCRs per sample, with a range from roughly 20,000 to 700,000. One entry per CDR3 protein, called by TCRdb with MiXCR from the RACE reads. The V and J calls and clone size come from TCRdb's table, not from the authors' own analysis. The sample contains about 50,000 distinct CDR3 sequences, roughly 4% of which appear only once. This receptor was obtained from a female donor in good health. Some clones in this sample may be carry-over from other donors' samples. Sequencing used whole blood.

The CDR3 region is CASSGGARMNTEAFF. The CDR3 bases are TGTGCCAGCAGCGGGGGGGCACGGATGAACACTGAAGCTTTCTTT. The V gene is TRBV5-5, the J gene TRBJ1-1; TRBD1 is a possible D gene (6 bases). The CDR3 spans 15 residues. CDR1 is SGHKS, CDR2 YYEKEE, per germline (reference sequence). V was cut by 4 bases and J by 0 bases, with 13 bases left in between.